This T cell receptor (beta chain) is from a study of T cells after yellow fever vaccination. Points from the study as a whole: The study noted that FACS-sorted repertoires could contain abundant clonotypes contaminating from the bulk population. Once the booster was given, most primary-vaccination clones reappeared, at approximately 97% for CD4 and over 70% for CD8.

Making TCR cDNA involved 5'RACE template switching, which added UMIs and a universal primer site. MiXCR was run by TCRdb on the 5' RACE reads, yielding one entry per CDR3 protein. This sample has approximately 580,000 distinct CDR3 sequences; about a sixth occur once, and the top ten carry approximately 15%. In this sample, this clonotype turned up a few times. The target antigen is unknown. J gave up 6 bases and V 6 bases, and 5 bases lay outside the gene matches. From germline, CDR1 is DFQATT and CDR2 SNEGSKA (reference sequence). CDR3 length: 12 amino acids. The gene calls are TRBV20-1 and TRBJ1-2, with 9 bases fitting TRBD1. This receptor was taken from a man aged 18-30 years who received the YFV17D yellow fever vaccine. The sample here was PBMCs, taken about 5 days after the first yellow fever vaccination. CDR3: CSAVQGANGYTF. The CDR3 DNA reads as TGCAGTGCGGTACAGGGGGCAAATGGCTACACCTTC.